The entry below describes one T cell receptor (beta chain). These data belong to a study of cytomegalovirus exposure and HLA in healthy donors. The PCR made use of 60 Vbeta and 13 Jbeta primers. This table comes from immunoSEQ multiplex PCR, and its TCRdb copy is limited to in-frame clones, with some not included. The sample contains roughly 180,000 clones, 75% to 90% of which appear only once. The V and J ends lost 7 bases and 0 bases respectively, with 16 bases between them. Germline CDR1 reads LNHDA; CDR2 reads SQIVND (reference sequence). This CDR3 spans 17 amino acids. The clonotype originates from a boy aged 2 to 9 in good health and CMV-seronegative. The chain uses TRBV19 and TRBJ2-6; tentative D call: TRBD1 (6 bases). What was sequenced was PBMCs. CDR3: CASNQPDRFSGANVLTF. The CDR3, as DNA: TGTGCCAGTAATCAACCGGACAGATTCTCTGGGGCCAACGTCCTGACTTTC.